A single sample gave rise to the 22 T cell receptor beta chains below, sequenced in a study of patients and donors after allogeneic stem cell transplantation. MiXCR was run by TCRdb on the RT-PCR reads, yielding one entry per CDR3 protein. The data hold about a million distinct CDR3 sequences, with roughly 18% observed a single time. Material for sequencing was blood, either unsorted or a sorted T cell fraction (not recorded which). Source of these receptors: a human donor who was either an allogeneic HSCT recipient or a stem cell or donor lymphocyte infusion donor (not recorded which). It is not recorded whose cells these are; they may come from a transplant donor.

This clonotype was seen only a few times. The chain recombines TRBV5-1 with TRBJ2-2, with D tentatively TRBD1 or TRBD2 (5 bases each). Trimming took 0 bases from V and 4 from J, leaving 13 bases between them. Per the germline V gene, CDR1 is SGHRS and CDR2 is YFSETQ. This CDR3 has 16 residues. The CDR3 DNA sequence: TGCGCCAGCAGCTTGGCCTTGGGGGTAGGCACCGGGGAGCTGTTTTTT. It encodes CASSLALGVGTGELFF.

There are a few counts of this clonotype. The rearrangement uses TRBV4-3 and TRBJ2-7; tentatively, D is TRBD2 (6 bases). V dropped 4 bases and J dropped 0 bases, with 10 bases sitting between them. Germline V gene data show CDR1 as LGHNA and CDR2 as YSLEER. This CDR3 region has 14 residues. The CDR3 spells CASSRGTSSYEQYF. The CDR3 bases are TGCGCCAGCAGCCGCGGGACTTCCTCCTACGAGCAGTACTTC.

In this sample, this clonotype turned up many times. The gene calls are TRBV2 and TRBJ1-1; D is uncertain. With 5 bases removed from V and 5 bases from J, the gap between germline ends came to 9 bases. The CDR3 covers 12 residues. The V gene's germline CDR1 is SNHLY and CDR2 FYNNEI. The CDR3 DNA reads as TGTGCCAGCAGTTACCCTTATACTGAAGCTTTCTTT. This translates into CASSYPYTEAFF. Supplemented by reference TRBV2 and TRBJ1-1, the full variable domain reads EPEVTQTPSHQVTQMGQEVILRCVPISNHLYFYWYRQILGQKVEFLVSFYNNEISEKSEIFDDQFSVERPDGSNFTLKIRSTKLEDSAMYFCASSYPYTEAFFGQGTRLTVV.

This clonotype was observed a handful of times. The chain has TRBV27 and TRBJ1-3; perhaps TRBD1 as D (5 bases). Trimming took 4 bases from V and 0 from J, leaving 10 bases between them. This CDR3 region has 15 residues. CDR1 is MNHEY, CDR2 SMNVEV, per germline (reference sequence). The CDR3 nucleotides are TGTGCCAGCAGTTCCGGACAAGGCTCTGGAAACACCATATATTTT. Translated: CASSSGQGSGNTIYF.

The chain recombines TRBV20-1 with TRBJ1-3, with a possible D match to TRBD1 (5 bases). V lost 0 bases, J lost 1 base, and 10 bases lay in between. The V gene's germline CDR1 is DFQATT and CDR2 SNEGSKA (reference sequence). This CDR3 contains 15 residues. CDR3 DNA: TGCAGTGCTAGAGAGAGGAGGGGATCTGGAAACACCATATATTTT. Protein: CSARERRGSGNTIYF.

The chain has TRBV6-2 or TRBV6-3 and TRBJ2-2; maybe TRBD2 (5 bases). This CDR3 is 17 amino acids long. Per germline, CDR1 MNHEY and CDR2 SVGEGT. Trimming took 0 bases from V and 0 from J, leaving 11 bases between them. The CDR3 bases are TGTGCCAGCAGTTACTCCCTTGCGGGTGCGAACACCGGGGAGCTGTTTTTT. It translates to CASSYSLAGANTGELFF.

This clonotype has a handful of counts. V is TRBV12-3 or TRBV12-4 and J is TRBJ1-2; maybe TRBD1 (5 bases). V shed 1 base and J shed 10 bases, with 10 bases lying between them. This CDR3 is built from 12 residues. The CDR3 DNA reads TGTGCCAGCAGTTTAGTTCCGGGACCCTACACCTTC. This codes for CASSLVPGPYTF.

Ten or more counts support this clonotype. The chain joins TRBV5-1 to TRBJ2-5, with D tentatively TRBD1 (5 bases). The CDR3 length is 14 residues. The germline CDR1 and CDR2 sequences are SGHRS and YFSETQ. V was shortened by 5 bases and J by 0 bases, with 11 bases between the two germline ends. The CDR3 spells CASSPDRYQETQYF. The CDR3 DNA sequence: TGCGCCAGCAGTCCCGACAGATACCAAGAGACCCAGTACTTC. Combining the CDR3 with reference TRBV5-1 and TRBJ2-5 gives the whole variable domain KAGVTQTPRYLIKTRGQQVTLSCSPISGHRSVSWYQQTPGQGLQFLFEYFSETQRNKGNFPGRFSGRQFSNSRSEMNVSTLELGDSALYLCASSPDRYQETQYFGPGTRLLVL.

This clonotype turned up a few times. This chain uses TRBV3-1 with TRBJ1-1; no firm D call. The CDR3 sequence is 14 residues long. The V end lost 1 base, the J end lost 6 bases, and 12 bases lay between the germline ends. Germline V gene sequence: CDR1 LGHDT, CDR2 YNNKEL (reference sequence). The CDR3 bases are TGTGCCAGCAGCCAAGTGGAGGGAAGCTCTGAAGCTTTCTTT. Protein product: CASSQVEGSSEAFF.

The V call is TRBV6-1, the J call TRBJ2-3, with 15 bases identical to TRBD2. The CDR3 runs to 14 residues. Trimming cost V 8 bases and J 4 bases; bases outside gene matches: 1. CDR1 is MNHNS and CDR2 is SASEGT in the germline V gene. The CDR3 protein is CASGLAGGPDTQYF. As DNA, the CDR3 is TGTGCCAGCGGACTAGCGGGGGGGCCAGATACGCAGTATTTT.

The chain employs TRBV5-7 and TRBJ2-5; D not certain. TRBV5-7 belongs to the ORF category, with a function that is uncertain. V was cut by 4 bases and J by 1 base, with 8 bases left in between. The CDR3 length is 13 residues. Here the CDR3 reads CASSPRIQETQYF. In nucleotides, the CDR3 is TGTGCCAGCAGCCCCCGGATCCAAGAGACCCAGTACTTC.

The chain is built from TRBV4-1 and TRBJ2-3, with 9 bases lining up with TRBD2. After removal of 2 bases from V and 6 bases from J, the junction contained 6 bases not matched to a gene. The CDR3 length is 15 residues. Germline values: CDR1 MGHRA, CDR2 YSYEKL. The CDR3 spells CASSQRLAEEDTQYF. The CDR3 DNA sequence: TGCGCCAGCAGCCAAAGACTAGCGGAGGAGGATACGCAGTATTTT.

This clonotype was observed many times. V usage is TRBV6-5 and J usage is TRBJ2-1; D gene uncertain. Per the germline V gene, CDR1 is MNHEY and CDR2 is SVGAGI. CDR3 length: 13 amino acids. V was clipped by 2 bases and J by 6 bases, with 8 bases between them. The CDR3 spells CASSYLGFNEQFF. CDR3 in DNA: TGTGCCAGCAGTTACCTCGGCTTCAATGAGCAGTTCTTC.

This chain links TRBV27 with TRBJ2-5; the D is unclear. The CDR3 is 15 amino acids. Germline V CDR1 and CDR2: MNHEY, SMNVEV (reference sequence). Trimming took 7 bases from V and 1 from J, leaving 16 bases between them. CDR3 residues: CASNVRVRSQETQYF. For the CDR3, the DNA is TGTGCCAGCAACGTTCGCGTACGATCCCAAGAGACCCAGTACTTC.

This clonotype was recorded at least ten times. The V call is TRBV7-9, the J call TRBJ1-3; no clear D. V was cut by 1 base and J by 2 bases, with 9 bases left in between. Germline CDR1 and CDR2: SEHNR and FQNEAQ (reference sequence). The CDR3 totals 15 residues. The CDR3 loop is CASSLVGLAGNTIYF. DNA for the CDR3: TGTGCCAGCAGCTTAGTAGGGTTAGCTGGAAACACCATATATTTT.

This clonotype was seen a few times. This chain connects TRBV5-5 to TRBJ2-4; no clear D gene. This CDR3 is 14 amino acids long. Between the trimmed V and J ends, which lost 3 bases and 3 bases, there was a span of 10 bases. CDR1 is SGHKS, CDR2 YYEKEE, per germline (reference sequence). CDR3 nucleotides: TGTGCCAGCAGCTACAACCCGCGCAAAAACATTCAGTACTTC. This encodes CASSYNPRKNIQYF.

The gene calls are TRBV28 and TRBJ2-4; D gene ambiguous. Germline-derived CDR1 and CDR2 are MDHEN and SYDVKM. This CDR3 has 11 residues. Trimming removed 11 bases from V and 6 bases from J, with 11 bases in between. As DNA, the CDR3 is TGTGCCGCGGAGATGGGAAACATTCAGTACTTC. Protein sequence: CAAEMGNIQYF.

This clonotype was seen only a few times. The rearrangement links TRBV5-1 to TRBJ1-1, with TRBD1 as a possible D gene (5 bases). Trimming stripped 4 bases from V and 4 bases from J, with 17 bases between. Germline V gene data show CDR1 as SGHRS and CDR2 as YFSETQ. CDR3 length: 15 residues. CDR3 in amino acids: CASSPTSGVGTEAFF. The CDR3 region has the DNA TGCGCCAGCAGCCCTACCTCGGGGGTGGGCACTGAAGCTTTCTTT.

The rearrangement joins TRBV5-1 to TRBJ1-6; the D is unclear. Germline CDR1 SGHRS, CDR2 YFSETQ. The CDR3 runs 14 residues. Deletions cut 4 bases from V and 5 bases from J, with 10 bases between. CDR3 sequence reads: CASSTVGNNSPLHF. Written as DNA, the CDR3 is TGCGCCAGCAGCACCGTAGGTAATAATTCACCCCTCCACTTT.

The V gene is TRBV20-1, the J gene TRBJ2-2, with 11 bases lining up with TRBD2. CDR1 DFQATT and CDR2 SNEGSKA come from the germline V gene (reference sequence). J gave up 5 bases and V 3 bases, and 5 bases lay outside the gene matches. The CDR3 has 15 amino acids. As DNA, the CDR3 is TGCAGTGCTAGGTCCCTAGCGGGGGGAACCGGGGAGCTGTTTTTT. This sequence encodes CSARSLAGGTGELFF.

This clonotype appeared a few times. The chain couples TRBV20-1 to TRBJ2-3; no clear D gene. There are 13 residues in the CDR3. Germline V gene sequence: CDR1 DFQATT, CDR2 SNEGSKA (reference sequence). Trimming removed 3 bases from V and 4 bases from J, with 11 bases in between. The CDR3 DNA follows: TGCAGTGCTAGGGGGATCTTGCCAGATACGCAGTATTTT. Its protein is CSARGILPDTQYF.

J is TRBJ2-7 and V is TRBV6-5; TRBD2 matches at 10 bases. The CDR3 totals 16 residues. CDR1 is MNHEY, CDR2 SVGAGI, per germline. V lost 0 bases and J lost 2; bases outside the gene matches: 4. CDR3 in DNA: TGTGCCAGCAGTTACTCGAGGACTAGCGGCGCCTACGAGCAGTACTTC. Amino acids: CASSYSRTSGAYEQYF.